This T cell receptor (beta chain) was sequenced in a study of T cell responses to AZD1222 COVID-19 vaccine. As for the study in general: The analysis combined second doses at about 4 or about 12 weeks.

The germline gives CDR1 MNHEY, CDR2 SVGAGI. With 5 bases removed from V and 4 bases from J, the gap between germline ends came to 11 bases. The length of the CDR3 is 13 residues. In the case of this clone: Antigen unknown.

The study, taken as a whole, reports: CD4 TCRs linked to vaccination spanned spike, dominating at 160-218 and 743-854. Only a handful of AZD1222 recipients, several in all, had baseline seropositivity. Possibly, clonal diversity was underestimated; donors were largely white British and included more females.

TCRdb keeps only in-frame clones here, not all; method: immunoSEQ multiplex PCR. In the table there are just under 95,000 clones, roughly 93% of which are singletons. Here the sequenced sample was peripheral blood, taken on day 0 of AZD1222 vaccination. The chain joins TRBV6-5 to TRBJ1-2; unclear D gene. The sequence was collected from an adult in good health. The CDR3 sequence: CASSTVPSYGYTF. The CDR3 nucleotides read TGTGCCAGCAGTACGGTCCCGAGCTATGGCTACACCTTC.